Listed below are T cell receptor beta chains from one sample, sequenced in a study of cytomegalovirus exposure and HLA in healthy donors. Profiling relied on immunoSEQ multiplex PCR, and the TCRdb table lists in-frame clones only, not all of them. The sample carries under 100,000 clones, 76% recorded once. The sequencing input was PBMCs. The receptor source for this set is a man in his forties in good health and CMV-seronegative. Each CDR3 is given without its conserved first and last residue.

V | CDR3
TRBV7-3 | ASSLGGQPNSPLH
TRBV5-1 | ASSMVDRANYGYT
TRBV11-1 | ASSLSDTQY
TRBV6-4 | ASSDSGGANEQF
TRBV14 | ASSHLNQGSSYEQY
TRBV7-2 | ASSLGAVGGYT
TRBV13 | ASRRTGTNYGYT
TRBV9 | ASSVALRAGSSYNEQF
TRBV6-5 | ASSPDRRNEKLF
TRBV7-2 | ASSLVGGVRAIYEQY
TRBV5-1 | ASSRAGTGNTGELF
TRBV19 | ASQLWRGGPHEQF
TRBV19 | ASSSGTGAVSNQPQH
TRBV15 | ATSRDRTGAEKLF
TRBV21-1 | ASSKDNPNTEAF
TRBV7-3 | ASSLTGGNNEQF
TRBV6-6 | ASSYVGTEETQH
TRBV5-1 | ASSTHGGNTGELF
TRBV19 | ASSSEQGVGTGELF
TRBV6-6 | ASTSGMGYGYT
TRBV9 | ASSKGAGIDGNTIY
TRBV7-9 | ASSLVGANSPLH
TRBV7-8 | ASSAGTGASYEQY
TRBV28 | ASSWLAYEQY
TRBV4-2 | ASSARGTRSYEQY
TRBV5-6 | ASSLAQQGSGTQY
TRBV5-1 | ASSRGYGEQY
TRBV7-2 | ARRQDNTGELF
TRBV7-8 | ASSYSRGVTEAF
TRBV9 | ASSVTSGGARETQY
TRBV20-1 | SARVGSPLH
TRBV7-3 | ASSLGQYSTDTQY
TRBV7-9 | ASSSVIRIGRGLSGYT
TRBV7-9 | ASSITSRATSEQY
TRBV5-1 | ASSHGTSGAAGYNEQF
TRBV4-3 | ASSQTTYNEQF
TRBV7-8 | ASSLGGQSQAEQY
TRBV7-9 | ASSLKGGRGQETQY
TRBV7-8 | ATNRDTSSTDTQY
TRBV5-1 | ASSPGDTEAF
TRBV13 | ASREGLQETQY
TRBV19 | ASSGQGVGWKRSYEQY
TRBV7-2 | ASSLDWDSDGYT
TRBV7-8 | ASSSLVGANEQF
TRBV7-9 | ASSRDRVTGYT
TRBV7-2 | ASRSSGFRGGYT
TRBV6-5 | ASSADFNGYT
TRBV19 | ASSIFGRGTGGGTEAF
TRBV9 | ASAQGANYEQY
TRBV5-1 | ASSLEGSTNEKLF
TRBV2 | ASSEKLSLIYEQY